This T cell receptor beta chain appears in the sequencing data of a study of blood T cells in healthy people across ages. Through a sample-barcoded 5' primer and a J-beta primer mix, a second PCR was run for roughly 6 to 12 cycles. TCRdb recomputed calls from the 5' RACE reads with MiXCR, one row per CDR3 protein. The table lists about 540,000 distinct CDR3 sequences, about 24% of them singletons, with under 9% in the top ten. The CDR3 is 16 residues long. Germline CDR1 and CDR2: LNHNV and YYDKDF (reference sequence). Comment on this clonotype: As yet, its antigen is unknown.

Points from the study as a whole: Higher diversity and more naive CD4+ cells were features of long-lived donors, compared to aged donors.

The same data also went into a second study, on T cells of mothers and their children. From that study: Mothers gave over 9 million TCR beta CDR3 reads each, and children 2.5 million to 3 million each.

Sequenced sample: blood. This TCR came from a boy between 10 and 17 years old in good health. The gene calls are TRBV15 and TRBJ2-7; D gene ambiguous. The better agreement between TRBJ2-1 and the DNA end casts doubt on the J call. The chain's CDR3 is CATSRDGSFDYNEQFF. The CDR3 DNA is TGTGCCACCAGCAGAGATGGCTCCTTCGACTACAATGAGCAGTTCTTC.